Listed below are T cell receptor beta chains from one sample, sequenced in a study of blood T cell repertoires in COVID-19. The assay was immunoSEQ multiplex PCR, and TCRdb's table has in-frame clones only and misses some. Altogether 85,000 or so clones are present, 65% to 90% being singletons, with the ten largest covering roughly two fifths. Input material: peripheral blood. The receptors here all came from a man older than 75 with acute or convalescent COVID-19. Each CDR3 is given with its conserved first and last residue. The D gene is left open where the match is weak. Clone size is given for some rows only: seen once, a few or many times, or a class if the clone is expanded.

d_call,j_call,v_call,cdr3_length,clone_size,cdr3_nt,cdr3_aa
.,TRBJ1-1,TRBV3-1/TRBV3-2,14,few,TGTGCCAGCAGCCAAGATCATGGCGGGCGGAAAGCTTTCTTT,CASSQDHGGRKAFF
.,TRBJ2-3,TRBV6-2/TRBV6-3,14,.,TGTGCCAGCAGTTACTTTAGGGAGGCAGATACGCAGTATTTT,CASSYFREADTQYF
.,TRBJ2-2,TRBV11-3,15,.,TGTGCCAGCAGCTTAGGGGGCAGGGACACCGGGGAGCTGTTTTTT,CASSLGGRDTGELFF
TRBD1,TRBJ2-1,TRBV24-1,16,.,TGTGCCACCAGTGAGTCCGGGACAGGGGGCTTGAATGAGCAGTTCTTC,CATSESGTGGLNEQFF
TRBD1,TRBJ2-7,TRBV11-1,15,once,TGTGCCAGCAGCCTAACCGGGACAGGGGCCTACGAGCAGTACTTC,CASSLTGTGAYEQYF
.,TRBJ1-6,TRBV5-1,13,.,TGCGCCAGCAGCTTTTCGGATAATTCACCCCTCCACTTT,CASSFSDNSPLHF
TRBD1,TRBJ1-1,TRBV7-2,16,.,TGTGCCAGCAGCTCCCGGACAGGGGCTCGGGCCCTTGAAGCTTTCTTT,CASSSRTGARALEAFF
.,TRBJ1-5,TRBV6-6,13,.,TGTGCCAGCAGTTACTCGGGCGAAAGAGCCCAGCATTTT,CASSYSGERAQHF
.,TRBJ2-6,TRBV28,13,.,TGTGCCAGCCTTAGATCTGGGGCCAACGTCCTGACTTTC,CASLRSGANVLTF
.,TRBJ2-5,TRBV6-6,13,.,TGTGCCAGCAGTCTCTCAGGACAAGAGACCCAGTACTTC,CASSLSGQETQYF
.,TRBJ1-6,TRBV7-9,14,.,TGTGCCAGCAGCTGGGACAACCGGAATTCACCCCTCCACTTT,CASSWDNRNSPLHF
TRBD1,TRBJ1-2,TRBV2,14,few,TGTGCCAGCAGTCCCAAACAGGGGAGCTATGGCTACACCTTC,CASSPKQGSYGYTF
TRBD1,TRBJ2-6,TRBV29-1,17,.,TGCAGCGTTGATCAGGGGGTTCGCCTCTCTGGGGCCAACGTCCTGACTTTC,CSVDQGVRLSGANVLTF
.,TRBJ1-6,TRBV7-9,14,.,TGTGCCAGCAGCTCTGGACAGCCCTATTCACCCCTCCACTTT,CASSSGQPYSPLHF
.,TRBJ1-2,TRBV6-4,13,few,TGTGCCAGCTCCCGGAGTCCAAACTATGGCTACACCTTC,CASSRSPNYGYTF
.,TRBJ2-1,TRBV6-2/TRBV6-3,13,.,TGTGCCAGCAGTAACGACATGTACAATGAGCAGTTCTTC,CASSNDMYNEQFF
.,TRBJ2-5,TRBV5-1,13,once,TGCGCCAGCAGCCAAGACGGGCAAGAGACCCAGTACTTC,CASSQDGQETQYF
.,TRBJ2-1,TRBV7-3,16,once,TGTGCCAGCAGCTCCCTTGGGGGCAGTTCCTACAATGAGCAGTTCTTC,CASSSLGGSSYNEQFF
TRBD1,TRBJ2-3,TRBV6-6,15,once,TGTGCCAGCAGAGACAGGGTGGGGGGCACAGATACGCAGTATTTT,CASRDRVGGTDTQYF
.,TRBJ1-2,TRBV5-1,15,.,TGCGCCAGCAGCTTAGGGCCGGGGGAGAGCTATGGCTACACCTTC,CASSLGPGESYGYTF
.,TRBJ1-5,TRBV19,14,once,TGTGCCAGTAGTATAGGGAGGGACAATCAGCCCCAGCATTTT,CASSIGRDNQPQHF
TRBD1,TRBJ1-5,TRBV28,14,.,TGTGCCAGCAGTCCCTCGACAGGGTGGCACCCCCAGCATTTT,CASSPSTGWHPQHF